These T cell receptor beta chains were read from a single sample in a study of T cells in Graves' hyperthyroidism and ophthalmopathy. From the multiplex PCR reads, TCRdb called clonotypes with MiXCR, one entry per CDR3 protein. Among hundreds of thousands of distinct CDR3 sequences, less than 25% were seen once, and the ten largest hold 34%. The sample comprised blood. The receptors shown here come from a man aged 25 to 45 with Graves' ophthalmopathy. CDR3s include the opening cysteine and the closing phenylalanine or tryptophan. Fields, in order: J gene, D gene, V gene, clone size, CDR3 DNA, CDR3 protein. D genes are given only for firm matches. The size entry is marked missing in some rows and otherwise reads once, few, many or a size class.

TRBJ2-1 . TRBV20-1 many TGCAGTGCTAGATCCAGCGACGGCTCCTACAATGAGCAGTTCTTC CSARSSDGSYNEQFF
TRBJ1-5 . TRBV30 few TGTGCCTGGAGTGCCCCTGATCGGATGGGGCAGCCCCAGCATTTT CAWSAPDRMGQPQHF
TRBJ2-5 . TRBV7-9 few TGTGCCAGCAGCTTAGCACAGGGTCCAGAGACCCAGTACTTC CASSLAQGPETQYF
TRBJ2-7 . TRBV6-1 many TGTGCCAGCAGTACCAGCGGTGACGAGCAGTACTTC CASSTSGDEQYF
TRBJ1-6 TRBD1 TRBV6-1 few TGTGCCAGCAGTGTGGGACAGCAAAGCTCCTATAATTCACCCCTCCACTTT CASSVGQQSSYNSPLHF
TRBJ1-5 TRBD1 TRBV27 many TGTGCCAGCAGCGGACAGGGGATACAGCCCCAGCATTTT CASSGQGIQPQHF
TRBJ2-3 . TRBV15 . TGTGCCACCAGCAGAGCAGAGGGAAGCACAGATACGCAGTATTTT CATSRAEGSTDTQYF
TRBJ2-4 TRBD1 TRBV5-1 many TGCGCCAGCAGCTTGGAACAGGGGGCTCAGTACTTC CASSLEQGAQYF
TRBJ2-7 TRBD1 TRBV28 many TGTGCCAGCAGTCTTCCGGGACAGGGTGTCTCCTACGAGCAGTACTTC CASSLPGQGVSYEQYF
TRBJ2-3 TRBD2 TRBV11-2 once TGTGCCAGCAGCTCCGAACTTAGCGGGAGATCCACCGGTACGCAGTATTTT CASSSELSGRSTGTQYF
TRBJ2-2 . TRBV6-6 . TGTGCCAGCAGTTACGGGCGTTTGAACACCGGGGAGCTGTTTTTT CASSYGRLNTGELFF
TRBJ1-1 . TRBV30 many TGTGCCTGGAGTTTGGGGTTCGGCACTGAAGCTTTCTTT CAWSLGFGTEAFF
TRBJ2-5 . TRBV7-9 . TGTGCCAGCAGCCTAAGTGATGGGCCGGTGCAGAGAGAGACCCAGTACTTC CASSLSDGPVQRETQYF
TRBJ2-7 . TRBV28 many TGTGCCAGCAGTCCCTTAGGGGGATCCTACGAGCAGTACTTC CASSPLGGSYEQYF
TRBJ1-1 . TRBV6-1 many TGTGCCAGCACGGACAGCCCCATGAACACTGAAGCTTTCTTT CASTDSPMNTEAFF
TRBJ1-1 . TRBV6-5 few TGTGCCAGCAGTTACTCGGGGGGAGAAGAAGCTTTCTTT CASSYSGGEEAFF
TRBJ2-7 TRBD1 TRBV15 . TGTGCCACCAGCGCGCCGGGACAGGGTTCTTACGAGCAGTACTTC CATSAPGQGSYEQYF
TRBJ2-3 TRBD1 TRBV9 few TGTGCCAGCAGCGTAAGCCGGGACAGGGGGCGACCTGAAGTGGCAGATACGCAGTATTTT CASSVSRDRGRPEVADTQYF
TRBJ1-1 . TRBV7-8 . TGTGCCAGCAGCTTAAGAATGGCAGACTATATGAACACTGAAGCTTTCTTT CASSLRMADYMNTEAFF
TRBJ2-1 TRBD2 TRBV11-2 few TGTGCCAGCAGAAGCGGGCTAGCGGGAGATCTGAATGAGCAGTTCTTC CASRSGLAGDLNEQFF
TRBJ2-7 TRBD1 TRBV30 . TGTGCCTGGAGGGGTAGACAGGGGTCGCCCTACGAGCGGTACTTC CAWRGRQGSPYERYF
TRBJ1-1 . TRBV20-1 few TGCAGTGCTCCCGTTCTGATGAACACTGAAGCTTTCTTT CSAPVLMNTEAFF
TRBJ2-7 TRBD2 TRBV24-1 . TGTGCCACCAGTGAAAGCGGGAGACAAACTTCCTACGAGCAGTACTTC CATSESGRQTSYEQYF
TRBJ2-7 . TRBV30 few TGTGCCAGTAGTATCGGGAAGAGCTCCTACGAGCAGTACTTC CASSIGKSSYEQYF
TRBJ1-1 . TRBV29-1 many TGCAGCGTTGCGGGGCTGAACACTGAAGCTTTCTTT CSVAGLNTEAFF
TRBJ2-5 . TRBV15 few TGTGCCACCAGCAGAGAGGGACTCAAAGAGACCCAGTACTTC CATSREGLKETQYF
TRBJ2-7 TRBD2 TRBV10-3 many TGTGCCTCTAAAGGGAGCACTTTTAGCGGGAGTGTCTACGAGCAGTACTTC CASKGSTFSGSVYEQYF
TRBJ2-7 . TRBV28 many TGTGCCAGCAGTTTAAGGAGTCATCCCTACGAGCAGTACTTC CASSLRSHPYEQYF